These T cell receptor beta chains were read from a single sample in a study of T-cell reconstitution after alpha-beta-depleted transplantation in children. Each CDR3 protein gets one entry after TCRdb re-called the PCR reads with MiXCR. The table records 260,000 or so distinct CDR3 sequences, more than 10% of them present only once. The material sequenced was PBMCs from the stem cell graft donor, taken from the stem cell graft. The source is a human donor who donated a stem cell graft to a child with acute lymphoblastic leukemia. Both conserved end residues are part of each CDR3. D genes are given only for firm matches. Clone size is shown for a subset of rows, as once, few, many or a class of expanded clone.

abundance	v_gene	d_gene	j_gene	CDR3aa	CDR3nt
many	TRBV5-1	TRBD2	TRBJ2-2	CASSPGLGSGELFF	TGCGCCAGCAGCCCGGGACTAGGCTCCGGGGAGCTGTTTTTT
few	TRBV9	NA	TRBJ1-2	CASSVFITGPNYGYTF	TGTGCCAGCAGCGTATTCATAACAGGGCCTAACTATGGCTACACCTTC
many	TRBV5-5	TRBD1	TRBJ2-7	CASSTGGTWGEQYF	TGTGCCAGCAGCACAGGGGGCACTTGGGGCGAGCAGTACTTC
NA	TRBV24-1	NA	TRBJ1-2	CATSPRHEAGYTF	TGTGCCACCTCCCCCCGGCATGAGGCGGGCTACACCTTC
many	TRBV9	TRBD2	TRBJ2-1	CASSAFLSGRADEQFF	TGTGCCAGCAGTGCCTTTCTTAGCGGGAGGGCAGATGAGCAGTTCTTC
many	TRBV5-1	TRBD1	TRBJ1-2	CASSSGDRENYGYTF	TGCGCCAGCAGCTCGGGGGACAGGGAAAACTATGGCTACACCTTC
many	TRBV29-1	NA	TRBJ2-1	CSVERGSEQFF	TGCAGCGTTGAAAGGGGTAGCGAGCAGTTCTTC
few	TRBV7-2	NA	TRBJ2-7	CASSFRDGNYEQYF	TGTGCCAGCAGCTTCCGGGACGGGAACTACGAGCAGTACTTC
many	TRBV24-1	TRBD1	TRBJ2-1	CATSDHRGPNEQFF	TGTGCCACCAGTGATCACAGGGGGCCGAATGAGCAGTTCTTC
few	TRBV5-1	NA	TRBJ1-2	CASSLNSPNYGYTF	TGCGCCAGCAGCTTGAACAGCCCTAACTATGGCTACACCTTC
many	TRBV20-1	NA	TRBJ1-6	CSASRQSSYNSPLHF	TGCAGTGCTAGTAGACAGAGCTCCTATAATTCACCCCTCCACTTT
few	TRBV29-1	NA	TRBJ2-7	CSVEGGDVSSYEQYF	TGCAGCGTTGAAGGAGGGGACGTAAGCTCCTACGAGCAGTACTTC
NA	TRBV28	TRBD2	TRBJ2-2	CASSFGGTMAGELFF	TGTGCCAGCAGTTTCGGTGGGACTATGGCCGGGGAGCTGTTTTTT
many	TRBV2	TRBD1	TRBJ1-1	CASRPGQIIHTEAFF	TGTGCCAGCAGGCCGGGACAGATCATACACACTGAAGCTTTCTTT
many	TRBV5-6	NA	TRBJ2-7	CASSSQRYEQYF	TGTGCCAGCAGCTCCCAGAGGTACGAGCAGTACTTC
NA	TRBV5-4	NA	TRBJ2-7	CASSPSRAYEQYF	TGTGCCAGCAGCCCGAGCAGGGCCTACGAGCAGTACTTC
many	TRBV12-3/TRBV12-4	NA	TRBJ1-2	CASSPTSATYGYTF	TGTGCCAGCAGCCCGACCTCAGCCACCTATGGCTACACCTTC
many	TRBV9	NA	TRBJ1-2	CASSERGGANYGYTF	TGTGCCAGCAGCGAAAGAGGGGGGGCTAACTATGGCTACACCTTC
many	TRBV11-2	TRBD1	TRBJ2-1	CASSTGQASSYNEQFF	TGTGCCAGCAGCACCGGACAGGCCAGCTCCTACAATGAGCAGTTCTTC
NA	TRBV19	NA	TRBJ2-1	CASLGLPGNEQFF	TGTGCCAGTTTAGGACTTCCCGGCAATGAGCAGTTCTTC
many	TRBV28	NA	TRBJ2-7	CASSPWDGIYEQYF	TGTGCCAGCAGTCCCTGGGACGGGATCTACGAGCAGTACTTC
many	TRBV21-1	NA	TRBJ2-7	CASSTPSRDRSLRWYEQYF	TGTGCCAGCAGCACCCCAAGCCGGGACAGGTCCCTAAGGTGGTACGAGCAGTACTTC
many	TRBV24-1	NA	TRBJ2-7	CATSPGAGSDEQYF	TGTGCCACCAGCCCCGGGGCGGGAAGCGACGAGCAGTACTTC
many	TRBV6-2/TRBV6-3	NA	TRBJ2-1	CASSYGQGLRVEQFF	TGTGCCAGCAGTTATGGCCAGGGCCTTAGGGTCGAGCAGTTCTTC
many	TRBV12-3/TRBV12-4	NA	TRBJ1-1	CASSYRQGVAEAFF	TGTGCCAGCAGTTACCGACAAGGGGTCGCTGAAGCTTTCTTT
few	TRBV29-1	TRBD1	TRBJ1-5	CSVRDRERGPQHF	TGCAGCGTCCGGGACAGGGAGAGGGGGCCCCAGCATTTT
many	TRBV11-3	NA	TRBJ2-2	CASSLIGAGELFF	TGTGCCAGCAGCTTAATCGGCGCCGGGGAGCTGTTTTTT
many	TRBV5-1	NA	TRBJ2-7	CASSPGYSYEQYF	TGCGCCAGCAGCCCGGGGTACTCCTACGAGCAGTACTTC
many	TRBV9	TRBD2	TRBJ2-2	CASSVPINREGPVGGELFF	TGTGCCAGCAGCGTCCCTATTAATCGGGAGGGACCCGTAGGCGGGGAGCTGTTTTTT
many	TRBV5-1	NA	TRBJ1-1	CASSFQNTEAFF	TGCGCCAGCAGCTTTCAGAACACTGAAGCTTTCTTT
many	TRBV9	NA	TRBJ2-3	CASSPRGLAGTDTQYF	TGTGCCAGCAGCCCCCGGGGCCTCGCGGGGACAGATACGCAGTATTTT
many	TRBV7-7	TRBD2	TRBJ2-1	CASSLGTSGRSSYNEQFF	TGTGCTAGCAGCTTAGGCACTAGCGGGAGGAGTTCCTACAATGAGCAGTTCTTC
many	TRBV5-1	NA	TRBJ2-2	CASSLGRDTGELFF	TGCGCCAGCAGCTTGGGGCGGGACACCGGGGAGCTGTTTTTT
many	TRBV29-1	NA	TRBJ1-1	CSVRRAEAFF	TGCAGCGTTAGACGGGCTGAAGCTTTCTTT
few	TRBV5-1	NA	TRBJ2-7	CASSLDPGALIEQYF	TGCGCCAGCAGCTTGGATCCAGGGGCTCTGATCGAGCAGTACTTC
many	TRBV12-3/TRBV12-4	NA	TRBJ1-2	CASSLTSLGYTF	TGTGCCAGCAGTCTGACGTCTCTGGGCTACACCTTC
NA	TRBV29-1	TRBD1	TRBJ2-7	CSVGGQGAQYF	TGCAGCGTTGGGGGACAGGGTGCGCAGTACTTC
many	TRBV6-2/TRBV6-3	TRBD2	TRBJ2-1	CASSWLPTSGRPFPYNEQFF	TGTGCCAGCAGTTGGCTACCTACTAGCGGGAGGCCCTTCCCCTACAATGAGCAGTTCTTC
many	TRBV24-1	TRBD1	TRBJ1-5	CATSEGGQGDQPQHF	TGTGCCACCAGTGAGGGGGGACAGGGAGATCAGCCCCAGCATTTT
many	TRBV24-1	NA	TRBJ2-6	CATSDAQDSGANVLTF	TGTGCCACCAGTGATGCACAGGACTCTGGGGCCAACGTCCTGACTTTC
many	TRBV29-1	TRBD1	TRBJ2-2	CSVPGQGLDVTGELFF	TGCAGCGTCCCGGGACAGGGCTTGGACGTCACCGGGGAGCTGTTTTTT
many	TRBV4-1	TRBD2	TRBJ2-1	CASSYPRAGGKEGSYNEQFF	TGCGCCAGCAGCTACCCTCGAGCGGGAGGAAAGGAGGGCTCCTACAATGAGCAGTTCTTC
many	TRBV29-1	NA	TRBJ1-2	CSVDSEDGYTF	TGCAGCGTTGACTCAGAGGATGGCTACACCTTC
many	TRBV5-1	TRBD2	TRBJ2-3	CASSLVGPSGRAATQYF	TGCGCCAGCAGCTTGGTTGGGCCTAGCGGGAGGGCCGCCACGCAGTATTTT
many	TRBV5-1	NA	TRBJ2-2	CASSFGTQNTGELFF	TGCGCCAGCAGCTTCGGAACTCAAAACACCGGGGAGCTGTTTTTT
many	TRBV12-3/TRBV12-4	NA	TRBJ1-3	CASSFQGTNTIYF	TGTGCCAGCAGTTTTCAGGGGACAAACACCATATATTTT
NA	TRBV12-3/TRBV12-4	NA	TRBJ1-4	CASSGGGPGFF	TGTGCCAGCAGCGGCGGGGGGCCTGGATTTTTT
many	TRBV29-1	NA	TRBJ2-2	CSVDINTGELFF	TGCAGCGTTGATATTAACACCGGGGAGCTGTTTTTT
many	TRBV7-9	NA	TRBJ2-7	CASSLVGLYEQYF	TGTGCCAGCAGCTTAGTGGGACTTTACGAGCAGTACTTC
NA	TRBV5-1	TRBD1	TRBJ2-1	CASSDPTGVPNGEQFF	TGCGCCAGCAGCGACCCAACAGGGGTGCCTAACGGTGAGCAGTTCTTC
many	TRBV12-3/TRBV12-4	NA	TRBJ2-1	CASSTRDVGNEQFF	TGTGCCAGCAGTACCCGGGACGTAGGTAATGAGCAGTTCTTC
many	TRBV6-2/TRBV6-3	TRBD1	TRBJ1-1	CASTMYRQGKAFF	TGTGCCAGCACCATGTACCGACAGGGAAAAGCTTTCTTT
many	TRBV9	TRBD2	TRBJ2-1	CASSVEPLAGNEQFF	TGTGCCAGCAGCGTAGAACCCCTAGCGGGCAATGAGCAGTTCTTC
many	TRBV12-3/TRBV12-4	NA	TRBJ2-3	CASSLTQGTDTQYF	TGTGCCAGCAGTTTAACCCAGGGAACAGATACGCAGTATTTT